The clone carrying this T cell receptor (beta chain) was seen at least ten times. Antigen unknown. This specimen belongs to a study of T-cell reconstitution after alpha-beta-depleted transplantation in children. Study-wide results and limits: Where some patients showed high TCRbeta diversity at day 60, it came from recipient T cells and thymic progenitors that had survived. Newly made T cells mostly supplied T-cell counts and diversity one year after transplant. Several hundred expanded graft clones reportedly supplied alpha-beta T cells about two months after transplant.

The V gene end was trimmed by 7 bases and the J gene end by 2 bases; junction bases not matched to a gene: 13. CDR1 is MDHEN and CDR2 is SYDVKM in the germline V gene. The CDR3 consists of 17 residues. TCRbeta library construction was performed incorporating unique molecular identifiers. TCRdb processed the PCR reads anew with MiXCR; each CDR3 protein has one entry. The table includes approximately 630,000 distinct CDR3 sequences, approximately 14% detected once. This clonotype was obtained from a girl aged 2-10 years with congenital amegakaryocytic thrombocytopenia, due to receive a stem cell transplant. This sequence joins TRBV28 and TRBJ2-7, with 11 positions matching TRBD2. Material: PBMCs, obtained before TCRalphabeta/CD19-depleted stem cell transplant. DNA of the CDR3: TGTGCCAGCATGGGCCCCCCCGGACTAGCGGGCGCCTACGAGCAGTACTTC. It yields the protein CASMGPPGLAGAYEQYF.